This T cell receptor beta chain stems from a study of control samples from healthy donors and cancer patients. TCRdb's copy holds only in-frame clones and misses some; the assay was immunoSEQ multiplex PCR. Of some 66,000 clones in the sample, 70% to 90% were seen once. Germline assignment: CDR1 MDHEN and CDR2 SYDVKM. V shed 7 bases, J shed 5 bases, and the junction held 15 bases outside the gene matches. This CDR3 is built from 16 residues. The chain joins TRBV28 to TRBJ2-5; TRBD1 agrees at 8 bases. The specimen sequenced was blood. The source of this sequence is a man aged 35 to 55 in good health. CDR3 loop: CASIRTGNRHWETQYF. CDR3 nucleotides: TGTGCCAGCATAAGGACAGGGAATCGACATTGGGAGACCCAGTACTTC.